This T cell receptor (beta chain) was captured in a study of lymphopenia after photon versus proton radiotherapy. Trimming removed 7 bases at V and 1 base at J, with 13 bases between. This CDR3 has 14 residues. Germline V gene sequence: CDR1 MNHEY, CDR2 SMNVEV (reference sequence). As to this clone: Its antigen is undetermined.

Study-wide points: In patients who died, overall survival fell as post-nadir TCR diversity dropped more. After lymphocyte nadir, photon-treated repertoires showed oligoclonal expansion, especially CD8+ Temra.

Assay used: immunoSEQ multiplex PCR; TCRdb lists only in-frame clones, some missing. The sample shows about 8,300 clones, around nine tenths of them seen only once. This TCR came from an elderly man with cholangiocarcinoma. The chain combines TRBV27 with TRBJ1-2; possibly TRBD1 for D (6 bases). Specimen: peripheral blood, collected from a patient treated with photon-based radiotherapy. The CDR3 DNA is TGTGCCAGCAACCCGGGGGCGGGTAACTATGGCTACACCTTC. Its translation is CASNPGAGNYGYTF.